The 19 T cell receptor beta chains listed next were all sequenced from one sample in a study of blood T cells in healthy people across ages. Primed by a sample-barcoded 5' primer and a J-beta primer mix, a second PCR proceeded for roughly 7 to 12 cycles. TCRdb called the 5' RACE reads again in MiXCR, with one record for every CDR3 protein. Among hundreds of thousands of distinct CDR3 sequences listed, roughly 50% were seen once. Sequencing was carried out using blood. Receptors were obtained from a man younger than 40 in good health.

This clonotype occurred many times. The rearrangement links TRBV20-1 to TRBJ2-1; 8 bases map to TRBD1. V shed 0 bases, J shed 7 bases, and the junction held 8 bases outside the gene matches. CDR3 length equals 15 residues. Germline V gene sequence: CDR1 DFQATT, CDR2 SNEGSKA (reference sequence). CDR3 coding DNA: TGCAGTGCTAGAGATCCAGGGGGCGTTTCGAATGAGCAGTTCTTC. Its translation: CSARDPGGVSNEQFF.

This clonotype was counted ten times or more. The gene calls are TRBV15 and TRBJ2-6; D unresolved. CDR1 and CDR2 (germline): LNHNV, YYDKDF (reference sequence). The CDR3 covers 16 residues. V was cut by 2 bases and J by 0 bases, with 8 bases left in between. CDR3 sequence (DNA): TGTGCCACCAGCAGACCACAGAGCTCTGGGGCCAACGTCCTGACTTTC. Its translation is CATSRPQSSGANVLTF.

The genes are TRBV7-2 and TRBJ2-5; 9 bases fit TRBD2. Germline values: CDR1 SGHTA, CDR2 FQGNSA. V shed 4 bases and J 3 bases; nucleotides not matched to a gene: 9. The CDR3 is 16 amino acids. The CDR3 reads CASSSVGGLAKETQYF. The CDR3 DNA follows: TGTGCCAGCAGCTCCGTAGGGGGACTAGCAAAAGAGACCCAGTACTTC.

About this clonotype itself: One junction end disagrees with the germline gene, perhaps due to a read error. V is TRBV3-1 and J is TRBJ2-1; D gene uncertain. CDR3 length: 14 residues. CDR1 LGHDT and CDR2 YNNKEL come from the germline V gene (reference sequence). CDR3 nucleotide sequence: TGTGCCAGCTCCCCCGTGAGCTACTACAATGGGCAGTTCTTC. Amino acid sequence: CASSPVSYYNGQFF.

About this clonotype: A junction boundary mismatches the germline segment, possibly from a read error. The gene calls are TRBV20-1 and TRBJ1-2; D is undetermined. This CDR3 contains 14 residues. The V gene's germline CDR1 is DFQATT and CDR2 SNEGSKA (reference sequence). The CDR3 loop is CSASNRDGNYGCTF. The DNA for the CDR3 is TGCAGTGCTAGTAATCGTGACGGTAACTATGGCTGCACCTTC.

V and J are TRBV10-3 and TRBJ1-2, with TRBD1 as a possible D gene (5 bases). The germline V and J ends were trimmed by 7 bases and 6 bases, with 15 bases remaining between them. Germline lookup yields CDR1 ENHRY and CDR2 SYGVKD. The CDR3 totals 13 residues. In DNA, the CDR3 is TGTGCCATCACTACGGGGGGAGGGAATGGCTACACCTTC. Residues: CAITTGGGNGYTF.

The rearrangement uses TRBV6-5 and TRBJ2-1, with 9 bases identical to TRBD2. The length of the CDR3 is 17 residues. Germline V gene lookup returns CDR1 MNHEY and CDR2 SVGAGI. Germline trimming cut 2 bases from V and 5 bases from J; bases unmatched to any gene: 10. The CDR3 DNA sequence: TGTGCCAGCAGTTACAGCGGACTAGCGATGAGTCACAATGAGCAGTTCTTC. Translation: CASSYSGLAMSHNEQFF.

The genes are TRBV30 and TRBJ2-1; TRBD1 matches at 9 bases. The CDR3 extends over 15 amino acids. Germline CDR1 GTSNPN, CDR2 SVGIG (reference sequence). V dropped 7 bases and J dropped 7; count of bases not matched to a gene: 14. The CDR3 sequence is CAFLESGTGPNEQFF. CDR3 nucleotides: TGTGCCTTCCTCGAAAGCGGGACAGGGCCTAATGAGCAGTTCTTC.

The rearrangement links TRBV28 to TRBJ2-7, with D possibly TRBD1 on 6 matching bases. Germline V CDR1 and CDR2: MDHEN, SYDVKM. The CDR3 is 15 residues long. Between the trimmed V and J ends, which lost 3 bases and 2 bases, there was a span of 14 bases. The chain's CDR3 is CASSFRNRATYEQYF. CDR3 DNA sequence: TGTGCCAGCAGTTTTCGTAACAGGGCGACCTACGAGCAGTACTTC.

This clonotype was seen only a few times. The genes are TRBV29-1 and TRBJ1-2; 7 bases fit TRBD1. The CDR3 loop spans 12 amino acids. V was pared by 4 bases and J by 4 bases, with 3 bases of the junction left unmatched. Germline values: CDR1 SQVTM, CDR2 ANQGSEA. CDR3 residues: CSVAGQFYGYTF. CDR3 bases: TGCAGCGTTGCGGGACAGTTCTATGGCTACACCTTC.

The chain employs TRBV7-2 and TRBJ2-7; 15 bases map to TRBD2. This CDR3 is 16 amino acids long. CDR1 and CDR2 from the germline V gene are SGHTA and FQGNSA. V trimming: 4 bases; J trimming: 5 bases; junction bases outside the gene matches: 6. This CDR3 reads CASSSRTSGRVHEQYF. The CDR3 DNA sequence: TGTGCCAGCAGCTCAAGGACTAGCGGGAGGGTCCACGAGCAGTACTTC.

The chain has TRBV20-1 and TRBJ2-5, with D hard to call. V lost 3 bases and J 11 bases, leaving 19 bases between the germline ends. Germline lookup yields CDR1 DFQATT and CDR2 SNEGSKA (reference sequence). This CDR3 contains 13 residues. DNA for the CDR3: TGCAGTGCTAGTAACAGCCTTTCCTACGGGCAGTACTTC. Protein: CSASNSLSYGQYF.

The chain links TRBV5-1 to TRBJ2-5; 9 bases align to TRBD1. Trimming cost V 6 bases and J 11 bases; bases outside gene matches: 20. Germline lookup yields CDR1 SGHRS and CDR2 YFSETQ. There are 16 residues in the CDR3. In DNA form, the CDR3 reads TGCGCCAGCAAGATAAGGGACAGGGAGAGCGGCAATGAGCAGTACTTC. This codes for CASKIRDRESGNEQYF.

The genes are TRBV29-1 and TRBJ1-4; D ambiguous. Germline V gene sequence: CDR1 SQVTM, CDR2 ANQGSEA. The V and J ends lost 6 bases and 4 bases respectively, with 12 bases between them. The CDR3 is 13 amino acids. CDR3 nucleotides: TGCAGCGTAATGTTGGGCGGTAATGAAAAACTGTTTTTT. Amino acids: CSVMLGGNEKLFF.

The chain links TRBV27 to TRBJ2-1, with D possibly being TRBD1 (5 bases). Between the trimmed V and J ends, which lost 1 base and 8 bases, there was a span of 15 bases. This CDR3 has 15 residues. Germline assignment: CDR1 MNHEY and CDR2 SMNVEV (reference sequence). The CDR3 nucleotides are TGTGCCAGCAGTTTATTGGCCAGTTCAGGGCATGAGCAGTTCTTC. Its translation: CASSLLASSGHEQFF.

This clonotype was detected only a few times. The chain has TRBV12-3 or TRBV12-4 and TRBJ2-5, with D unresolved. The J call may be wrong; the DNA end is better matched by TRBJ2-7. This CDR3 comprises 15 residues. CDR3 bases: TGTGCCAGCAGTTTAGTGAGAGGTCTGGGGATCGAGCAGTACTTC. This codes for CASSLVRGLGIEQYF.

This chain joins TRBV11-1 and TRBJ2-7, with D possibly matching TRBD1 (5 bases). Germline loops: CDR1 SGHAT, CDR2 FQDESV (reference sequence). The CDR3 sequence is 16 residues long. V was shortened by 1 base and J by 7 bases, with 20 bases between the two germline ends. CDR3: CASSLGRQRPDLEQYF. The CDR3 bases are TGTGCCAGCAGCTTAGGCCGACAGCGACCCGATTTAGAGCAGTACTTC.

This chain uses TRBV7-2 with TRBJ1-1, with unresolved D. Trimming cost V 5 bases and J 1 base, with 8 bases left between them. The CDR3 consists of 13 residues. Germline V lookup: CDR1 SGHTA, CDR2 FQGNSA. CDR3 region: CASSQAGNTEAFF. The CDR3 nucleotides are TGTGCCAGCAGCCAAGCAGGGAACACTGAAGCTTTCTTT.

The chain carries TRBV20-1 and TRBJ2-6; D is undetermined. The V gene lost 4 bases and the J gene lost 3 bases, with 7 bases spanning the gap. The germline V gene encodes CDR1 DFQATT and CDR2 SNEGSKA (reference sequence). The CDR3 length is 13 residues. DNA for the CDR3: TGCAGTGCTAAAATGTTTGGGGCCAACGTCCTGACTTTC. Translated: CSAKMFGANVLTF.